These 2 T cell receptor beta chains share one sample of origin, sequenced in a study of blood T cells in healthy people across ages (dated by TCRdb to the mid-2010s). The library was built by means of 5' RACE. Reads for this sample came from an Illumina HiSeq 2500. The second PCR ran for roughly 7 to 12 cycles and used a J-beta primer mix along with a sample-barcoded 5' primer. In-frame beta chains were kept once TCRdb had trimmed the public reads at Q25 with fastp and called clones with MiXCR. Under each unique CDR3 protein, matching rows form one entry showing the most common genes and DNA. The sample includes hundreds of thousands of distinct CDR3 sequences, with about 62% observed a single time. Of the sample, around a quarter is held by the ten largest clones. The material sequenced was blood. These receptors were collected from a man in his thirties or forties in good health.

This clonotype was found once. The gene calls are TRBV24-1 and TRBJ2-7, with D unresolved. Trimming pared 4 bases from V and 0 bases from J, leaving 12 bases between. Germline CDR1 is KGHDR and CDR2 is SFDVKD. The CDR3 has 15 amino acids. CDR3 in amino acids: CATSDHLSSSYEQYF. In DNA form, the CDR3 reads TGTGCCACCAGTGACCACCTATCTAGCTCCTACGAGCAGTACTTC.

The chain recombines TRBV5-1 with TRBJ2-1, with no clear D. The CDR3 has 13 residues. Deletions cut 4 bases from V and 9 bases from J, with 14 bases between. Germline-derived CDR1 and CDR2 are SGHRS and YFSETQ. CDR3 in DNA: TGCGCCAGCAGCCCCGGTCTTGAGAGTGAGCAGTTCTTC. Translated: CASSPGLESEQFF.